Listed here are 5 T cell receptor beta chains from one sample, sequenced in a study of immune cell composition in non-small cell lung cancer. Normal lung was taken at the farthest possible site, at least 3 cm from tumour. The table came from immunoSEQ multiplex PCR; TCRdb's copy has only in-frame clones and leaves some out. Of approximately 3,000 clones in the sample, around 80% are singletons; the top ten hold 9.4%. Sequencing used non-adjacent lung tissue. Every receptor here comes from a human donor with non-small cell lung cancer.

The chain is built from TRBV27 and TRBJ1-2, with TRBD1 as a possible D gene (6 bases). CDR1 MNHEY and CDR2 SMNVEV come from the germline V gene (reference sequence). V gave up 4 bases and J gave up 5 bases, with 14 bases separating them. This CDR3 is 14 amino acids long. CDR3 in DNA: TGTGCCAGCAGTTGGGGGGCGGAGGCTTATGGCTACACCTTC. It codes for CASSWGAEAYGYTF.

The rearrangement links TRBV9 to TRBJ2-7; D unresolved. Between the trimmed V and J ends, which lost 3 bases and 2 bases, there was a span of 15 bases. Germline V gene data show CDR1 as SGDLS and CDR2 as YYNGEE. The CDR3 is 15 amino acids. The CDR3 coding sequence is TGTGCCAGCAGCGAGAACACTCTAGGTCCCTACGAGCAGTACTTC. Its protein is CASSENTLGPYEQYF.

This chain links TRBV27 with TRBJ2-7, with D tentatively TRBD2 (6 bases). Deletions cut 6 bases from V and 4 bases from J, with 19 bases between. Germline V CDR1 and CDR2: MNHEY, SMNVEV (reference sequence). The CDR3 is 15 amino acids. The CDR3 spells CASRRDSGDSYEQYF. In DNA form, the CDR3 reads TGTGCCAGCAGGCGGGACTCCGGGGATTCATACGAGCAGTACTTC.

This chain joins TRBV27 and TRBJ1-6; weak D call: TRBD1 (6 bases). V was shortened by 4 bases and J by 5 bases, with 6 bases between the two germline ends. Germline loops: CDR1 MNHEY, CDR2 SMNVEV (reference sequence). The CDR3 totals 13 residues. The CDR3 sequence: CASSWDNNSPLHF. In DNA, the CDR3 is TGTGCCAGCAGTTGGGACAATAATTCACCCCTCCACTTT.

The V and J genes are TRBV5-5 and TRBJ2-7; 11 bases are shared with TRBD2. The ends lost 1 base at V and 3 bases at J; junction bases unmatched: 3. From germline, CDR1 is SGHKS and CDR2 YYEKEE (reference sequence). This CDR3 is built from 15 residues. This chain's CDR3 is CASSLTSGGNYEQYF. In nucleotides, the CDR3 is TGTGCCAGCAGCTTGACTAGCGGGGGTAACTACGAGCAGTACTTC.